A selection of T cell receptor beta chains follows, all from one sample in a study of T cells in Graves' hyperthyroidism and ophthalmopathy. TCRdb re-analysed the multiplex PCR reads in MiXCR, keeping a single row per CDR3 protein. The sample consists of about 840,000 distinct CDR3 sequences, 38% of them appearing once. Sequenced material: blood. The source is a man aged 18-30 years with Graves' hyperthyroidism. Each CDR3 is given with its conserved first and last residue. Fields, in order: CDR3 DNA, CDR3 protein, J gene, clone size, D gene, V gene. A D gene is named only where the DNA matches it firmly. The listing skips clone size in some rows; elsewhere it reads once, few, many or a size class.

CDR3nt: TGTGCCAGCACGGGACTAGATAAACTTGGAGAGCAGTACTTC
CDR3aa: CASTGLDKLGEQYF
j_gene: TRBJ2-7
abundance: many
d_gene: TRBD2
v_gene: TRBV25-1

CDR3nt: TGTGCCAGCAGTGATCCCGGGACACATTACACCTTC
CDR3aa: CASSDPGTHYTF
j_gene: TRBJ1-2
abundance: few
d_gene: .
v_gene: TRBV25-1

CDR3nt: TGTGCCAGCAGCTTACGCGGAGACCCACCCCTCCACTTT
CDR3aa: CASSLRGDPPLHF
j_gene: TRBJ1-6
abundance: many
d_gene: .
v_gene: TRBV7-2

CDR3nt: TGTGCCACCAGTGCCGGCTACGGGCAGTACTTC
CDR3aa: CATSAGYGQYF
j_gene: TRBJ2-7
abundance: many
d_gene: .
v_gene: TRBV24-1

CDR3nt: TGCAGTGCTAGAGGCCTCGGACTAGCGGGGGACTACGAGCAGTACTTC
CDR3aa: CSARGLGLAGDYEQYF
j_gene: TRBJ2-7
abundance: .
d_gene: TRBD2
v_gene: TRBV20-1

CDR3nt: TGCAGTGCTAGACCCGCGAATTACGAGCAGTACTTC
CDR3aa: CSARPANYEQYF
j_gene: TRBJ2-7
abundance: many
d_gene: .
v_gene: TRBV20-1

CDR3nt: TGTGCCAGCGTCCGACAGGGACCGGGAAATCAGCCCCAGCATTTT
CDR3aa: CASVRQGPGNQPQHF
j_gene: TRBJ1-5
abundance: few
d_gene: TRBD1
v_gene: TRBV2

CDR3nt: TGCAGCGTTGAGGGTCAGGGGGCTGGCTATGGCTACACCTTC
CDR3aa: CSVEGQGAGYGYTF
j_gene: TRBJ1-2
abundance: few
d_gene: TRBD1
v_gene: TRBV29-1

CDR3nt: TGTGCCAGCAGCGCGCCCACAGGGGGCGGAGAAAAACTGTTTTTT
CDR3aa: CASSAPTGGGEKLFF
j_gene: TRBJ1-4
abundance: .
d_gene: TRBD1
v_gene: TRBV9

CDR3nt: TGTGCCAGCAGCTTCGGCGAAGTAGGGTGGACCGGGGAGCTGTTTTTT
CDR3aa: CASSFGEVGWTGELFF
j_gene: TRBJ2-2
abundance: few
d_gene: .
v_gene: TRBV7-9

CDR3nt: TGCAGTGCTAGAGATGGAAGGCAGGGGAACGAGCAGTACTTC
CDR3aa: CSARDGRQGNEQYF
j_gene: TRBJ2-7
abundance: many
d_gene: .
v_gene: TRBV20-1

CDR3nt: TGTGCCAGTAGTATGGACGGGACCAATCAGCCCCAGCATTTT
CDR3aa: CASSMDGTNQPQHF
j_gene: TRBJ1-5
abundance: .
d_gene: .
v_gene: TRBV19

CDR3nt: TGTGCCAGTAGTATAGAGGAAGGAGTTGAAGCTTTCTTT
CDR3aa: CASSIEEGVEAFF
j_gene: TRBJ1-1
abundance: many
d_gene: .
v_gene: TRBV19

CDR3nt: TGCGCCAGCAGCTTGAACAGGGGACAGACCCAGTACTTC
CDR3aa: CASSLNRGQTQYF
j_gene: TRBJ2-5
abundance: .
d_gene: TRBD1
v_gene: TRBV5-1

CDR3nt: TGTGCCACCAGCAGACTAGCGGGGGGCACAGATACGCAGTATTTT
CDR3aa: CATSRLAGGTDTQYF
j_gene: TRBJ2-3
abundance: .
d_gene: TRBD2
v_gene: TRBV15

CDR3nt: TGCGCCAGCAGTGAGAGGTCAGCCGACGAAGCTTTCTTT
CDR3aa: CASSERSADEAFF
j_gene: TRBJ1-1
abundance: .
d_gene: .
v_gene: TRBV10-2

CDR3nt: TGTGCCAGCAGCACAGGGGGGGATCAGCCCCAGCATTTT
CDR3aa: CASSTGGDQPQHF
j_gene: TRBJ1-5
abundance: many
d_gene: TRBD1
v_gene: TRBV7-9

CDR3nt: TGTGCCACCAGCAGGAGGACAGGGAGGGATGGCTACACCTTC
CDR3aa: CATSRRTGRDGYTF
j_gene: TRBJ1-2
abundance: .
d_gene: TRBD1
v_gene: TRBV15

CDR3nt: TGCAGTGCTAGCCGACTGGCGGGAGGGCCGGGGGAGCAGTACTTC
CDR3aa: CSASRLAGGPGEQYF
j_gene: TRBJ2-7
abundance: .
d_gene: TRBD2
v_gene: TRBV20-1

CDR3nt: TGTGCCAGCAGCTTGTCCTCAGGGGAAACCCAGTACTTC
CDR3aa: CASSLSSGETQYF
j_gene: TRBJ2-7
abundance: .
d_gene: .
v_gene: TRBV5-6

CDR3nt: TGCAGCTTGGGCAGGGACACTGAAGCTTTCTTT
CDR3aa: CSLGRDTEAFF
j_gene: TRBJ1-1
abundance: .
d_gene: .
v_gene: TRBV29-1

CDR3nt: TGCAGCGTTGAAGATAGCAGTGTTAGTGAGCAGTTCTTC
CDR3aa: CSVEDSSVSEQFF
j_gene: TRBJ2-1
abundance: .
d_gene: .
v_gene: TRBV29-1